A selection of T cell receptor beta chains follows, all from one sample in a study of blood T cell repertoires in COVID-19. Sequencing was performed with immunoSEQ multiplex PCR; in TCRdb, only in-frame clones are kept and a portion is missing. Here the sample spans under 120,000 clones, 70% to 80% being singletons. Sequenced material: peripheral blood. These receptors were taken from a man between 70 and 80 years old with active or convalescent COVID-19. The CDR3 runs from the conserved cysteine through the conserved F or W. Each record gives: clone size, CDR3 length, D gene, V gene, J gene, CDR3 DNA, CDR3 protein. The D gene is left open where the match is weak. Clone size appears in some rows only: once, few, many, or a class for an expanded clone.

clone size: .; CDR3 length: 15; D gene: .; V gene: TRBV18; J gene: TRBJ2-1; CDR3 DNA: TGTGCCAGCTCACCACCGAGCACCCAAGAGGGTGAGCAGTTCTTC; CDR3 protein: CASSPPSTQEGEQFF
clone size: .; CDR3 length: 11; D gene: .; V gene: TRBV5-4; J gene: TRBJ2-1; CDR3 DNA: TGTGCTTACCAGGGGTGGGATGAGCAGTTCTTC; CDR3 protein: CAYQGWDEQFF
clone size: .; CDR3 length: 17; D gene: .; V gene: TRBV27; J gene: TRBJ2-1; CDR3 DNA: TGTGCCAGCAGTTTTGGGCGGCAGGAGGTTTCCGCCAATGAGCAGTTCTTC; CDR3 protein: CASSFGRQEVSANEQFF
clone size: .; CDR3 length: 15; D gene: TRBD2; V gene: TRBV14; J gene: TRBJ2-3; CDR3 DNA: TGTGCCAGCAGCCGAGGGCTAGCGGGAACAGATACGCAGTATTTT; CDR3 protein: CASSRGLAGTDTQYF
clone size: .; CDR3 length: 17; D gene: .; V gene: TRBV9; J gene: TRBJ1-4; CDR3 DNA: TGTGCCAGCAGCGTAGGTTCAGGGCCTGCAACTAATGAAAAACTGTTTTTT; CDR3 protein: CASSVGSGPATNEKLFF
clone size: .; CDR3 length: 16; D gene: .; V gene: TRBV10-2; J gene: TRBJ1-5; CDR3 DNA: TGCGCCAGCAGTGCGCGCTTGGGACATAGCAATCAGCCCCAGCATTTT; CDR3 protein: CASSARLGHSNQPQHF
clone size: .; CDR3 length: 12; D gene: TRBD2; V gene: TRBV30; J gene: TRBJ2-1; CDR3 DNA: TGTGCCTGGAGCGGGGGGGACAATGAGCAGTTCTTC; CDR3 protein: CAWSGGDNEQFF
clone size: .; CDR3 length: 14; D gene: .; V gene: TRBV28; J gene: TRBJ1-5; CDR3 DNA: TGTGCCAGCAGTTCGACAGGTGTTGGGCAGCCCCAGCATTTT; CDR3 protein: CASSSTGVGQPQHF
clone size: .; CDR3 length: 14; D gene: .; V gene: TRBV28; J gene: TRBJ1-4; CDR3 DNA: TGTGCCAGCAGTTTACTAACAGGGTACGAAAAACTGTTTTTT; CDR3 protein: CASSLLTGYEKLFF
clone size: .; CDR3 length: 15; D gene: TRBD2; V gene: TRBV7-2; J gene: TRBJ2-7; CDR3 DNA: TGTGCCAGCAGCTCCCGGACTAGCGGGGCCTACGAGCAGTACTTC; CDR3 protein: CASSSRTSGAYEQYF
clone size: .; CDR3 length: 11; D gene: .; V gene: TRBV12-3/TRBV12-4; J gene: TRBJ2-7; CDR3 DNA: TGTGCCAGCAGTTCAGGGGGGGAGCAGTACTTC; CDR3 protein: CASSSGGEQYF
clone size: .; CDR3 length: 15; D gene: TRBD1; V gene: TRBV18; J gene: TRBJ1-2; CDR3 DNA: TGTGCCAGCTCACCAGGACAGGGGCAAGACTATGGCTACACCTTC; CDR3 protein: CASSPGQGQDYGYTF
clone size: once; CDR3 length: 14; D gene: TRBD1; V gene: TRBV5-1; J gene: TRBJ2-3; CDR3 DNA: TGCGCCAGCAGCCTGAGACAGGGAACAGATACGCAGTATTTT; CDR3 protein: CASSLRQGTDTQYF
clone size: few; CDR3 length: 17; D gene: TRBD1; V gene: TRBV28; J gene: TRBJ1-2; CDR3 DNA: TGTGCCAGCGGTCTGGCAAGACAGGGGGTAGTAGTCGATGGCTACACCTTC; CDR3 protein: CASGLARQGVVVDGYTF
clone size: .; CDR3 length: 15; D gene: TRBD1; V gene: TRBV5-1; J gene: TRBJ2-1; CDR3 DNA: TGCGCCAGTGCTTGGACCGGGACAGGGTTTCATGAGCAGTTCTTC; CDR3 protein: CASAWTGTGFHEQFF
clone size: .; CDR3 length: 13; D gene: .; V gene: TRBV12-3/TRBV12-4; J gene: TRBJ2-7; CDR3 DNA: TGTGCCAGCAGTCTAGGGAGCTCCTACGAGCAGTACTTC; CDR3 protein: CASSLGSSYEQYF
clone size: few; CDR3 length: 15; D gene: TRBD1; V gene: TRBV3-1/TRBV3-2; J gene: TRBJ1-1; CDR3 DNA: TGTGCCAGCAGCCGGACCGGGACAGGGATCGGGGAAGCTTTCTTT; CDR3 protein: CASSRTGTGIGEAFF
clone size: .; CDR3 length: 12; D gene: .; V gene: TRBV6-5; J gene: TRBJ1-2; CDR3 DNA: TGTGCCAGCAGTTACGATCGGGTAGGCTACACCTTC; CDR3 protein: CASSYDRVGYTF
clone size: .; CDR3 length: 14; D gene: .; V gene: TRBV3-1/TRBV3-2; J gene: TRBJ1-4; CDR3 DNA: TGTGCCAGCAGCCAGGCAGGGTTAGGTGAAAAACTGTTTTTT; CDR3 protein: CASSQAGLGEKLFF
clone size: .; CDR3 length: 12; D gene: .; V gene: TRBV2; J gene: TRBJ1-2; CDR3 DNA: TGTGCCAGCAGTGAACTGTCAGAAGGCTACACCTTC; CDR3 protein: CASSELSEGYTF
clone size: .; CDR3 length: 14; D gene: .; V gene: TRBV19; J gene: TRBJ1-1; CDR3 DNA: TGTGCCAGTAGTATCTTTGGAGGTGACACTGAAGCTTTCTTT; CDR3 protein: CASSIFGGDTEAFF
clone size: .; CDR3 length: 14; D gene: .; V gene: TRBV11-1; J gene: TRBJ2-2; CDR3 DNA: TGTGCCAGCAGCGCTTCCGGGATTACCGGGGAGCTGTTTTTT; CDR3 protein: CASSASGITGELFF
clone size: few; CDR3 length: 14; D gene: .; V gene: TRBV3-1/TRBV3-2; J gene: TRBJ2-7; CDR3 DNA: TGTGCCAGCAGCCAAGGGGGGGACGGCTACGAGCAGTACTTC; CDR3 protein: CASSQGGDGYEQYF
clone size: .; CDR3 length: 20; D gene: TRBD2; V gene: TRBV7-3; J gene: TRBJ2-1; CDR3 DNA: TGTGCCAGCAGCCTGTGGACTAGCGGGAGGGCCCGGGCATCCTACAATGAGCAGTTCTTC; CDR3 protein: CASSLWTSGRARASYNEQFF
clone size: few; CDR3 length: 14; D gene: .; V gene: TRBV30; J gene: TRBJ1-1; CDR3 DNA: TGTGCCTGGAGTGTAAGTCAGGGCCACACTGAAGCTTTCTTT; CDR3 protein: CAWSVSQGHTEAFF
clone size: .; CDR3 length: 17; D gene: TRBD2; V gene: TRBV7-9; J gene: TRBJ2-2; CDR3 DNA: TGTGCCAGCAGCTTGCTAGCGGGAGGGTGGTGGACCGGGGAGCTGTTTTTT; CDR3 protein: CASSLLAGGWWTGELFF
clone size: .; CDR3 length: 17; D gene: .; V gene: TRBV4-1; J gene: TRBJ2-1; CDR3 DNA: TGCGCCAGCAGCCACGCTGTGGGACTGAGCTCCTACAATGAGCAGTTCTTC; CDR3 protein: CASSHAVGLSSYNEQFF
clone size: .; CDR3 length: 14; D gene: TRBD1; V gene: TRBV19; J gene: TRBJ1-2; CDR3 DNA: TGTGCCAGTAGTCAAAGTACCGACAGGGGTGGCTACACCTTC; CDR3 protein: CASSQSTDRGGYTF
clone size: .; CDR3 length: 17; D gene: TRBD1; V gene: TRBV23-1; J gene: TRBJ2-7; CDR3 DNA: TGCGCCAGCAGTCAGAATTGCGAAAGGGGGCCCTCTCCCGAGCAGTACTTC; CDR3 protein: CASSQNCERGPSPEQYF